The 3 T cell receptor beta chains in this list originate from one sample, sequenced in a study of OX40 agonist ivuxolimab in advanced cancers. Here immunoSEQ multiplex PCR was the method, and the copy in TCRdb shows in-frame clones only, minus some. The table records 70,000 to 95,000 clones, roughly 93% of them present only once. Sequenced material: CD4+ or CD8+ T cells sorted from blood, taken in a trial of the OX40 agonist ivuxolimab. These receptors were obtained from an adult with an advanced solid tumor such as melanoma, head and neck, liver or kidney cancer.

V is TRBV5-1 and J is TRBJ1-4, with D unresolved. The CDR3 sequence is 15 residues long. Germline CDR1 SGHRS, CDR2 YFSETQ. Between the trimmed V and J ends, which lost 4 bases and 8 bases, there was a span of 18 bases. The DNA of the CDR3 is TGCGCCAGCAGCCGAACCCGGGCAACTGGGGAAAAACTGTTTTTT. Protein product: CASSRTRATGEKLFF.

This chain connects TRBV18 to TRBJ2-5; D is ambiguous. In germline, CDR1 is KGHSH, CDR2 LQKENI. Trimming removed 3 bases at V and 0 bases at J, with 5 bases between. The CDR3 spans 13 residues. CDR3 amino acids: CASSPEYQETQYF. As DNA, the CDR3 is TGTGCCAGCTCACCGGAGTACCAAGAGACCCAGTACTTC.

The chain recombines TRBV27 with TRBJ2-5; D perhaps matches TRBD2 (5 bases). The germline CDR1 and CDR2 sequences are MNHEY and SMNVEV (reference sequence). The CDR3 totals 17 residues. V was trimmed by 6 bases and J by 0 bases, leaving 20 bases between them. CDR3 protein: CASSRARLVANQETQYF. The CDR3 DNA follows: TGTGCCAGCAGCCGGGCACGGTTGGTAGCGAACCAAGAGACCCAGTACTTC.